This entry lists 9 T cell receptor beta chains sequenced from one sample in a study of blood T cell repertoires in COVID-19. Sequencing was performed with immunoSEQ multiplex PCR; in TCRdb, only in-frame clones are kept and a portion is missing. The table records approximately 170,000 clones, roughly nine tenths of them present only once. The material sequenced was peripheral blood. These TCRs come from a man between 60 and 70 years old with active or convalescent COVID-19.

The V gene is TRBV25-1, the J gene TRBJ1-2; 10 nucleotides align to TRBD1. The CDR3 contains 14 residues. Germline trimming cut 5 bases from V and 3 bases from J; bases unmatched to any gene: 3. Germline lookup yields CDR1 MGHDK and CDR2 SYGVNS. The CDR3 bases are TGTGCCAGCAGTAGGGACAGGGGAGACTATGGCTACACCTTC. Amino acids: CASSRDRGDYGYTF.

This clone has only one observation. The chain recombines TRBV2 with TRBJ2-1; D remains ambiguous. In germline, CDR1 is SNHLY, CDR2 FYNNEI. The V end was cut by 6 bases, the J end by 12 bases, with 21 bases between. The CDR3 has 14 amino acids. CDR3 sequence (DNA): TGTGCCAGCAGAGTGAATGCAGGTTTCGATGGGCAGTTCTTC. It translates to CASRVNAGFDGQFF.

The chain couples TRBV7-2 to TRBJ1-5; D gene unclear. There are 13 residues in the CDR3. Germline V CDR1 and CDR2: SGHTA, FQGNSA. With 0 bases removed from V and 5 bases from J, the gap between germline ends came to 5 bases. CDR3 sequence: CASSLARDQPQHF. The CDR3 DNA sequence: TGTGCCAGCAGCTTAGCGCGAGATCAGCCCCAGCATTTT.

The chain links TRBV27 to TRBJ1-1; tentatively, D is TRBD1 (6 bases). CDR1 MNHEY and CDR2 SMNVEV come from the germline V gene (reference sequence). The CDR3 has 16 amino acids. The V end was cut by 4 bases, the J end by 2 bases, with 17 bases between. The chain's CDR3 is CASSSPGRGFNTEAFF. CDR3 bases: TGTGCCAGCAGTTCCCCCGGGAGGGGGTTTAACACTGAAGCTTTCTTT.

This chain joins TRBV5-8 and TRBJ1-2; D might be TRBD1 (6 bases). The CDR3 spans 16 residues. V was trimmed by 7 bases and J by 1 base, leaving 20 bases between them. The germline CDR1 and CDR2 sequences are SGHTS and YDEGEE. CDR3 nucleotide sequence: TGTGCCAGCGCGAGTACCGGGACACGAAATAACTATGGCTACACCTTC. It encodes CASASTGTRNNYGYTF.

The chain recombines TRBV28 with TRBJ2-7, with D possibly being TRBD2 (5 bases). CDR1 is MDHEN, CDR2 SYDVKM, per germline. Trimming shortened V by 4 bases and J by 0 bases, and 13 bases separated the two germline ends. This CDR3 has 15 residues. The CDR3 DNA sequence: TGTGCCAGCAGTTCACACCGGGATTTCTCCTACGAGCAGTACTTC. Translation: CASSSHRDFSYEQYF.

The chain is built from TRBV24-1 and TRBJ2-1; D might be TRBD1 (6 bases). Germline lookup yields CDR1 KGHDR and CDR2 SFDVKD. The length of the CDR3 is 14 residues. Trimming stripped 0 bases from V and 12 bases from J, with 14 bases between. As DNA, the CDR3 is TGTGCCACCAGTGATTTGCAAGGGGGAAGGGGGCAGTTCTTC. Translated: CATSDLQGGRGQFF.

This clone occurred a few times. V usage is TRBV11-2 and J usage is TRBJ1-1; D unresolved. Germline CDR1 reads SGHAT; CDR2 reads FQNNGV. V lost 0 bases and J lost 8, with 10 bases in between. The CDR3 is 13 residues long. CDR3 DNA: TGTGCCAGCAGCTTAGAGGGAGGGCGCGAAGCTTTCTTT. Amino acids: CASSLEGGREAFF.

This chain joins TRBV30 and TRBJ2-6; D is possibly TRBD1 (6 bases). The CDR3 consists of 15 residues. Trimming removed 0 bases from V and 2 bases from J, with 8 bases in between. Per the germline V gene, CDR1 is GTSNPN and CDR2 is SVGIG (reference sequence). CDR3 loop: CAWSVGGAGANVLTF. The CDR3 nucleotides read TGTGCCTGGAGTGTAGGGGGTGCTGGGGCCAACGTCCTGACTTTC.